This TCR beta chain was obtained from a study of T cells in Graves' hyperthyroidism and ophthalmopathy. Fresh peripheral blood, 10 ml, yielded the PBMCs. This clonotype was counted many times. Amplification targeted TCR beta CDR3 regions from RNA transcripts. An initial round of RT-PCR targeting the TCR CDR3 relied on the HTBI primer set. TCRdb re-called the multiplex PCR reads with MiXCR, one entry per CDR3 protein. The table shows approximately 520,000 distinct CDR3 sequences, with around 22% occurring only once. In germline, CDR1 is SGHRS, CDR2 YFSETQ. Trimming took 4 bases from V and 3 from J, leaving 7 bases between them. The CDR3 consists of 12 residues.

Sequences were obtained from blood. The V gene is TRBV5-1, the J gene TRBJ2-5, with D perhaps TRBD1 (6 bases). The TCR sequence derives from a woman younger than 45 with Graves' ophthalmopathy. The CDR3 bases are TGCGCCAGCAGCAGGGACAAAGAGACCCAGTACTTC. This translates into CASSRDKETQYF.